This T cell receptor beta chain appears in the sequencing data of a study of blood T cell repertoires in COVID-19. This clone was recorded only once. Clones were read by immunoSEQ multiplex PCR, and TCRdb kept only the in-frame ones, dropping some. The data hold more than 300,000 clones, with 70% to 90% observed a single time. In germline, CDR1 is GTSNPN, CDR2 SVGIG (reference sequence). This CDR3 region has 16 residues. V dropped 4 bases and J dropped 5 bases, with 21 bases sitting between them. The source of this sequence is a woman aged 25 to 39 who had recovered from COVID-19. The genes are TRBV30 and TRBJ1-5; possibly TRBD1 for D (6 bases). The specimen was PBMCs or T cells enriched from blood (not recorded which). This CDR3 is CAWTPWSDRNHQPQHF. The CDR3 region has the DNA TGTGCCTGGACCCCCTGGTCTGACAGGAACCATCAGCCCCAGCATTTT.